This TCR beta chain was documented in a study of spatial heterogeneity in lung cancer. About the research overall: Consistent detection of more beta-chain than alpha-chain sequences was observed.

The time point was: sample taken at primary tumor resection. Whole RNA from tumor, nontumor lung or frozen PBMC was sequenced unsorted. This CDR3 is 12 amino acids long. Germline V CDR1 and CDR2: LNHDA, SQIVND (reference sequence). V was pared by 6 bases and J by 5 bases, with 10 bases between. TCRdb recomputed calls from the 5' RACE reads with MiXCR, one row per CDR3 protein. The sample includes fewer than 9,000 distinct CDR3 sequences, 7% to 9.5% of them seen just once. The chain uses TRBV19 and TRBJ1-1; D possibly corresponds to TRBD1 (6 bases). The source was PBMCs, collected at surgery. The source of this sequence is a female donor with early-stage non-small cell lung cancer. Written as DNA, the CDR3 is TGTGCCAGTAGAACAGGGATGACTGAAGCTTTCTTT. This codes for CASRTGMTEAFF.